A few counts support the clone carrying this T cell receptor beta chain. Its specificity is unknown. The V and J ends lost 0 bases and 4 bases respectively, with 10 bases between them. CDR1 and CDR2 (germline): MNHEY, SMNVEV (reference sequence). The CDR3 runs 16 residues. This sample was taken from a study of T cells after yellow fever vaccination. The study, taken as a whole, reports: Post-booster repertoires again held most primary-vaccination clones (about 95% CD4, 88% CD8). High-abundance clonotypes from the bulk population could contaminate FACS-sorted repertoires. Though it reached lower strength, the secondary response hit its peak faster, day 5 versus 15.

Template switching by 5'RACE produced TCR cDNA, adding a universal primer site and UMIs. TCRdb re-derived calls from the 5' RACE reads in MiXCR, one entry per CDR3 protein. The sample shows 350,000 to 450,000 distinct CDR3 sequences, roughly a sixth of them seen only once. The sequenced sample was PBMCs, obtained before the yellow fever booster vaccination. This chain connects TRBV27 to TRBJ2-6; a possible D gene is TRBD2 (5 bases). The receptor comes from a man between 18 and 35 years old who received the YFV17D yellow fever vaccine. CDR3 in amino acids: CASSLSRALGANVLTF. As DNA, the CDR3 is TGTGCCAGCAGTTTATCGCGGGCTCTGGGGGCCAACGTCCTGACTTTC.